This T cell receptor (beta chain) came from a study of CD8+ T cells in alopecia areata. Overall study findings and caveats: Resident alphabeta T cells of normal skin are also sequenced in scalp samples. Scalp clonality and expanded CD8+ clones among the top 100 were significantly decreased by tofacitinib.

TCR sequencing used cDNA made by reverse transcription of extracted RNA. Measured with immunoSEQ multiplex PCR; TCRdb has only the in-frame clones, and not every one. The sample has 140,000 to 150,000 clones; around 50% are singletons. The treatment here: oral pan-JAK inhibitor, 5-10 mg twice daily. Cell sorting was applied to PBMCs, and CD4+ and CD8+ T cells were collected. The CDR3 has 12 residues. Germline CDR1 SNHLY, CDR2 FYNNEI. With 6 bases clipped from V and 7 bases from J, the junction kept 3 bases outside the gene matches. This clone was observed a handful of times. Its antigen is still unknown.

The genes are TRBV2 and TRBJ2-1; 7 nucleotides line up with TRBD1. Sequenced material: CD8+ T cells sorted from blood, taken at week 4, from a patient treated with tofacitinib. The sequence derives from a human donor with alopecia areata. For the CDR3, the DNA is TGTGCCAGCAGAGAACAGGGGAATGAGCAGTTCTTC. Amino acid sequence: CASREQGNEQFF. The whole variable domain, remainder taken from reference TRBV2 and TRBJ2-1, is EPEVTQTPSHQVTQMGQEVILRCVPISNHLYFYWYRQILGQKVEFLVSFYNNEISEKSEIFDDQFSVERPDGSNFTLKIRSTKLEDSAMYFCASREQGNEQFFGPGTRLTVL.